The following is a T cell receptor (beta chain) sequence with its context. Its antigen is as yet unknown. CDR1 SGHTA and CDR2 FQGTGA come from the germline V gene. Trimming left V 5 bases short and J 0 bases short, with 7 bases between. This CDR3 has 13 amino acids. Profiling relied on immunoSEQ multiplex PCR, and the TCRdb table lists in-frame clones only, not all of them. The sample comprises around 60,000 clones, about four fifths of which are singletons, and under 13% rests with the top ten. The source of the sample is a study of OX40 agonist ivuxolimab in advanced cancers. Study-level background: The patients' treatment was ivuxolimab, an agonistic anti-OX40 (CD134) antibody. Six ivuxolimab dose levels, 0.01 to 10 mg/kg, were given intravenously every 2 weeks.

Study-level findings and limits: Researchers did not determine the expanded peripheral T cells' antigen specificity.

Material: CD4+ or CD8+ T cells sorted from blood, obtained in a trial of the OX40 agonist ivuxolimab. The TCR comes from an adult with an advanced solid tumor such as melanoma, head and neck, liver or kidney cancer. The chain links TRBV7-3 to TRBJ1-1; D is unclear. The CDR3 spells CASSDVMNTEAFF. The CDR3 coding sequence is TGTGCCAGCAGCGATGTGATGAACACTGAAGCTTTCTTT.